The 12 T cell receptor beta chains presented below share a single source sample, sequenced in a study of cytomegalovirus exposure and HLA in healthy donors. Clones were read by immunoSEQ multiplex PCR, and TCRdb kept only the in-frame ones, dropping some. The sample records approximately 150,000 clones, roughly nine tenths being singletons. The sample comprised PBMCs. These receptors all stem from a woman aged 18-29 years in good health and CMV-seropositive.

This sequence joins TRBV11-2 and TRBJ1-4; perhaps TRBD1 as D (5 bases). CDR1 and CDR2 from the germline V gene are SGHAT and FQNNGV. V lost 5 bases, J lost 0 bases, and 13 bases lay in between. The CDR3 sequence is 16 residues long. CDR3 DNA sequence: TGTGCCAGCAGCGTTTCGAAGACAGCAACTAATGAAAAACTGTTTTTT. Encoded protein: CASSVSKTATNEKLFF.

The V call is TRBV6-1, the J call TRBJ1-2; D might be TRBD1 (5 bases). Germline assignment: CDR1 MNHNS and CDR2 SASEGT. The CDR3 consists of 14 residues. V lost 6 bases and J 1 base, leaving 12 bases between the germline ends. This chain's CDR3 is CASRDTGDNYGYTF. The CDR3 bases are TGTGCCAGCAGAGATACAGGTGATAACTATGGCTACACCTTC.

The genes are TRBV7-3 and TRBJ2-1; 12 nucleotides line up with TRBD2. The CDR3 runs to 16 residues. V lost 4 bases, J lost 2 bases, and 3 bases stayed unmatched. The V gene's germline CDR1 is SGHTA and CDR2 FQGTGA. Written as DNA, the CDR3 is TGTGCCAGCAGCTCAGGACTAGCGGGACCCTACAATGAGCAGTTCTTC. It translates to CASSSGLAGPYNEQFF.

This clone is medium-sized (0.01 to 0.1%) by share. The V call is TRBV21-1, the J call TRBJ2-5; TRBD1, the D gene given by the table, was not confirmed from the DNA. TRBV21-1 represents a pseudogene. The length of the CDR3 is 12 residues. The CDR3 reads CASRTGGETQYF. The CDR3 DNA reads as TGTGCCAGCAGGACAGGCGGGGAGACCCAGTACTTC.

This chain uses TRBV4-1 with TRBJ1-2; no clear D gene. Germline V gene sequence: CDR1 MGHRA, CDR2 YSYEKL. The length of the CDR3 is 13 residues. V was pared by 3 bases and J by 5 bases, with 10 bases between. CDR3 loop: CASSQEILYGYTF. CDR3 in DNA: TGCGCCAGCAGCCAGGAGATCCTGTATGGCTACACCTTC.

The genes are TRBV19 and TRBJ2-3, with 9 positions matching TRBD2. Losses at the gene ends were 0 bases for V and 4 bases for J; bases not matched to a gene: 2. Germline CDR1 is LNHDA and CDR2 is SQIVND (reference sequence). This CDR3 is 15 amino acids long. CDR3 sequence reads: CASSIDRGRADTQYF. The CDR3 region has the DNA TGTGCCAGTAGTATAGACCGCGGGAGGGCAGATACGCAGTATTTT.

The chain recombines TRBV27 with TRBJ2-1; no firm D call. The CDR3 spans 17 residues. From germline, CDR1 is MNHEY and CDR2 SMNVEV (reference sequence). V gave up 4 bases and J gave up 0 bases, with 16 bases separating them. The CDR3 nucleotides are TGTGCCAGCAGTTCTGCACCACTAAAGAGCTCCTACAATGAGCAGTTCTTC. It yields the protein CASSSAPLKSSYNEQFF.

The chain couples TRBV28 to TRBJ1-2; TRBD1 matches 7 bases. This CDR3 comprises 14 residues. The germline gives CDR1 MDHEN, CDR2 SYDVKM. J gave up 2 bases and V 10 bases, and 10 bases lay outside the gene matches. CDR3 nucleotides: TGTGCCATTCGGGTAGGGGGCAGGAACTATGGCTACACCTTC. This gives the protein CAIRVGGRNYGYTF.

V gene TRBV5-1 combines with J gene TRBJ2-1, with TRBD2 as a possible D gene (7 bases). There are 15 residues in the CDR3. CDR1 and CDR2 from the germline V gene are SGHRS and YFSETQ. Trimming cost V 2 bases and J 2 bases, with 11 bases left between them. In DNA form, the CDR3 reads TGCGCCAGCAGCTTCGGGGGGCCGACCTACAATGAGCAGTTCTTC. It yields the protein CASSFGGPTYNEQFF. The full variable domain, in which reference TRBV5-1 and TRBJ2-1 provide the parts outside the CDR3, is KAGVTQTPRYLIKTRGQQVTLSCSPISGHRSVSWYQQTPGQGLQFLFEYFSETQRNKGNFPGRFSGRQFSNSRSEMNVSTLELGDSALYLCASSFGGPTYNEQFFGPGTRLTVL.

This rearrangement joins TRBV6-1 to TRBJ1-4; no clear D gene. Germline CDR1 reads MNHNS; CDR2 reads SASEGT. The CDR3 totals 15 residues. V dropped 6 bases and J dropped 7 bases, with 18 bases sitting between them. CDR3 nucleotides: TGTGCCAGCAGCGGGTTGGGAGGGATGGCTGAAAAACTGTTTTTT. It is translated as CASSGLGGMAEKLFF.

The chain carries TRBV11-2 and TRBJ2-7; 7 bases fit TRBD1. The CDR3 totals 14 residues. CDR1 is SGHAT and CDR2 is FQNNGV in the germline V gene. Trimming took 4 bases from V and 1 from J; bases not matched to a gene: 4. CDR3 protein: CASSSETGSYEQYF. The CDR3 bases are TGTGCCAGCAGCTCCGAGACAGGGTCCTACGAGCAGTACTTC.

V usage is TRBV28 and J usage is TRBJ2-5; TRBD2 is a possible D gene (5 bases). The CDR3 totals 16 residues. Trimming pared 2 bases from V and 4 bases from J, leaving 17 bases between. Germline values: CDR1 MDHEN, CDR2 SYDVKM. CDR3: CASSLVGSVLSETQYF. CDR3 coding DNA: TGTGCCAGCAGTTTAGTAGGGAGCGTTCTGTCAGAGACCCAGTACTTC.